This TCR beta chain is drawn from a study of neurological immune-mediated disorders. V gave up 6 bases and J gave up 5 bases, with 8 bases separating them. The CDR3 runs to 12 residues. A single run covered 15-18 subjects with over 170 million TCR-beta sequences. TCRdb redid the calling of the 5' RACE reads with MiXCR, one entry per CDR3 protein. The sample carries 15,000 to 20,000 distinct CDR3 sequences, 27% recorded once. This clonotype was counted a few times. The chain uses TRBV12-3 or TRBV12-4 and TRBJ1-3; D is uncertain. Sequenced sample: PBMCs. The sequence derives from a man in his fifties or sixties with HTLV-1-associated myelopathy (HAM/TSP). The CDR3 sequence: CASSRSRNTIYF. The DNA for the CDR3 is TGTGCCAGCAGCCGGTCACGAAACACCATATATTTT.